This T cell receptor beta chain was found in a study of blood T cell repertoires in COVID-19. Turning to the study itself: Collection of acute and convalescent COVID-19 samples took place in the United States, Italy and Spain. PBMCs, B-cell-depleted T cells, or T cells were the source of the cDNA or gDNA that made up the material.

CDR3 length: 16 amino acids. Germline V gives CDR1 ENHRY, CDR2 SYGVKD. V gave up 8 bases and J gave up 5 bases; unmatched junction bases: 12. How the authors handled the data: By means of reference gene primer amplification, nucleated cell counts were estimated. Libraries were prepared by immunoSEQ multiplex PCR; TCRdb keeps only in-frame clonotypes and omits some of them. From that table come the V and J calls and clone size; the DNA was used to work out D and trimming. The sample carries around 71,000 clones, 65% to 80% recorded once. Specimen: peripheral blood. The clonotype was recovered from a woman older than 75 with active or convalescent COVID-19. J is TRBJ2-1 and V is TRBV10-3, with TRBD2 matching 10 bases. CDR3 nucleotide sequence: TGTGCCATCGGGGCTAGCGGGGGAGCGGCCGACAATGAGCAGTTCTTC. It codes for CAIGASGGAADNEQFF.